Following are 21 T cell receptor beta chains from one sample sequenced in a study of CD8+CD57+ T cells in acquired aplastic anemia. Profiles of TCR beta VDJ and CDR3 were generated from a genomic DNA template. MiXCR was run by TCRdb on the reads, yielding one entry per CDR3 protein. The table lists around 400,000 distinct CDR3 sequences, 65% to 80% of them singletons, with more than 3.5% in the top ten. The sequencing sample was made of sorted CD4+, CD8+, or CD8+CD57+ T cells (not recorded which) from PBMCs. The receptors were sampled from a human donor in good health, serving as a control.

V is TRBV6-6 and J is TRBJ1-6; 11 bases align to TRBD1. Germline CDR1 and CDR2: MNHNY and SVGAGI (reference sequence). Unmatched junction bases numbered 14, after V lost 9 bases and J lost 7 bases. CDR3 length: 17 amino acids. The CDR3 here is CARGDRRTGGMNSPLHF. The CDR3 nucleotides read TGTGCCAGAGGAGATCGTAGGACAGGGGGCATGAATTCACCCCTCCACTTT.

This clonotype was counted ten times or more. The chain recombines TRBV20-1 with TRBJ2-7; TRBD2 is a possible D gene (5 bases). In germline, CDR1 is DFQATT, CDR2 SNEGSKA (reference sequence). This CDR3 is built from 11 residues. The V end was cut by 5 bases, the J end by 7 bases, with 12 bases between. CDR3 protein: CSAAKTGEQYF. CDR3 nucleotides: TGCAGTGCTGCCAAAACGGGAGAGCAGTACTTC.

This clonotype was observed at least ten times. The chain uses TRBV29-1 and TRBJ2-7; perhaps D is TRBD1 or TRBD2 (5 bases each). Germline assignment: CDR1 SQVTM and CDR2 ANQGSEA. The CDR3 runs 12 residues. The V end was cut by 6 bases, the J end by 3 bases, with 12 bases between. The CDR3 protein is CSVAGTNYEQYF. The CDR3 DNA reads as TGCAGCGTCGCCGGGACGAACTACGAGCAGTACTTC.

The chain recombines TRBV7-3 with TRBJ2-3; 10 bases line up with TRBD2. Germline CDR1 SGHTA, CDR2 FQGTGA. The junction had 5 bases not matched to a gene; V was cut back by 4 bases and J by 4 bases. This CDR3 spans 15 amino acids. The CDR3 reads CASSSAGLAADTQYF. DNA for the CDR3: TGTGCCAGCAGCTCAGCCGGACTAGCGGCAGATACGCAGTATTTT.

CDR3: CASSSFSGGALDNQYF. In DNA, the CDR3 is TGTGCCAGCAGCTCGTTTAGCGGGGGGGCCCTAGACAATCAGTATTTT. The V and J genes are TRBV7-6 and TRBJ2-3, with 11 nucleotides matching TRBD2. There are 16 residues in the CDR3. After removal of 4 bases from V and 12 bases from J, the junction contained 15 bases not matched to a gene. CDR1 and CDR2 from the germline V gene are SGHVS and FNYEAQ.

This clonotype was counted at least ten times. V gene TRBV19 combines with J gene TRBJ1-2; no clear D. The V and J ends lost 5 bases and 0 bases respectively, with 25 bases between them. In germline, CDR1 is LNHDA, CDR2 SQIVND (reference sequence). This CDR3 region has 19 residues. The chain's CDR3 is CASSLPAGSGRPANYGYTF. Written as DNA, the CDR3 is TGTGCCAGTAGTCTCCCCGCGGGGTCAGGACGGCCAGCTAACTATGGCTACACCTTC.

In regard to this clonotype: Here the CDR3 omits its conserved ending phenylalanine or tryptophan, so a read error is the likely source. The limits of the CDR3 on the DNA are not certain, so only TCRdb's listed CDR3 is given. The V and J genes are TRBV9 and TRBJ2-1; the table's D call TRBD1 went unverified against the DNA. Per the germline V gene, CDR1 is SGDLS and CDR2 is YYNGEE. The CDR3 numbers 12 amino acids, ends counted. The CDR3 spells CAISGGAGEKFV.

The V and J genes are TRBV19 and TRBJ1-5; D call uncertain. Germline V gene data show CDR1 as LNHDA and CDR2 as SQIVND (reference sequence). V was clipped by 2 bases and J by 2 bases, with 4 bases between them. The CDR3 extends over 13 amino acids. The CDR3 sequence: CASSISRNQPQHF. Written as DNA, the CDR3 is TGTGCCAGTAGTATAAGTCGCAATCAGCCCCAGCATTTT.

The V call is TRBV7-6, the J call TRBJ1-5; weak D call: TRBD1 (5 bases). The length of the CDR3 is 15 residues. V was pared by 5 bases and J by 5 bases, with 16 bases between. Germline values: CDR1 SGHVS, CDR2 FNYEAQ. The CDR3 DNA is TGTGCCAGCAGCCCATACCAGGGAGGGGATCAGCCCCAGCATTTT. It encodes CASSPYQGGDQPQHF.

CDR3: CASSLVSTTGLAGAPYNEQFF. CDR3 DNA sequence: TGTGCCAGCAGCTTAGTTTCGACTACTGGACTAGCGGGGGCCCCTTACAATGAGCAGTTCTTC. The chain is built from TRBV7-2 and TRBJ2-1; 13 bases map to TRBD2. With 1 base clipped from V and 4 bases from J, the junction kept 16 bases outside the gene matches. Per the germline V gene, CDR1 is SGHTA and CDR2 is FQGNSA. CDR3 length: 21 amino acids.

The chain combines TRBV15 with TRBJ2-7; the D gene could be TRBD1 or TRBD2 (5 bases each). Germline CDR1 and CDR2: LNHNV and YYDKDF (reference sequence). Trimming cost V 3 bases and J 4 bases, with 16 bases left between them. The CDR3 totals 15 residues. The CDR3 sequence is CATSRDRDQAYEQYF. CDR3 nucleotide sequence: TGTGCCACCAGCAGGGACCGGGACCAAGCTTACGAGCAGTACTTC.

Worth noting for this clonotype: The junction shows a germline mismatch at one end, possibly a read error. The J gene is TRBJ2-3, the V gene TRBV5-1, with a possible D match to TRBD1 (7 bases). The CDR3 contains 15 residues. Germline V gene sequence: CDR1 SGHRS, CDR2 YFSETQ. The CDR3 loop is CASSSGGSTADTQYF. The CDR3 nucleotides read TGTGCCAGCAGCTCAGGGGGGAGTACGGCAGATACGCAGTATTTT.

This clonotype was observed at least ten times. This sequence joins TRBV18 and TRBJ2-7; 10 bases map to TRBD2. The CDR3 consists of 14 residues. Per germline, CDR1 KGHSH and CDR2 LQKENI. V lost 3 bases and J lost 7; bases outside the gene matches: 6. The DNA for the CDR3 is TGTGCCAGCTCACCGGCAGCGGGGGGGGGAGAGCAGTACTTC. It specifies CASSPAAGGGEQYF.

The gene calls are TRBV10-3 and TRBJ2-5, with D perhaps TRBD2 (6 bases). The J call may be mistaken, given a closer DNA end match to TRBJ2-7. CDR1 is ENHRY, CDR2 SYGVKD, per germline. This CDR3 is 15 amino acids long. For the CDR3, the DNA is TGTGCCATCAGCCCCGGACCAGCGGGTGGAGACGAGCAGTACTTC. Translating it yields CAISPGPAGGDEQYF.

The V gene is TRBV7-6, the J gene TRBJ1-5; 10 nucleotides agree with TRBD1. The J segment lost 0 bases and the V segment lost 1 base, leaving 9 bases of the junction unmatched. Germline CDR1 SGHVS, CDR2 FNYEAQ. This CDR3 region has 19 residues. Written as DNA, the CDR3 is TGTGCCAGCAGCTTAGAGAGTGGGACAGGGGCCTCTAGCAATCAGCCCCAGCATTTT. Amino acids: CASSLESGTGASSNQPQHF.

The gene calls are TRBV20-1 and TRBJ1-1; maybe TRBD1 (6 bases). V gave up 3 bases and J gave up 5 bases, with 13 bases separating them. This CDR3 region has 13 residues. The V gene's germline CDR1 is DFQATT and CDR2 SNEGSKA (reference sequence). The CDR3 loop reads CSAREQGGTEAFF. In nucleotides, the CDR3 is TGCAGTGCTAGGGAACAGGGAGGGACTGAAGCTTTCTTT.

This clonotype was counted many times. The CDR3 coding sequence is TGTGCCAGCAGCTTACGTGATAGCGGAGAGACCCAGTACTTC. Residues: CASSLRDSGETQYF. The chain combines TRBV7-8 with TRBJ2-5, with D maybe TRBD2 (6 bases). The V end was cut by 2 bases, the J end by 4 bases, with 11 bases between. The CDR3 has 14 amino acids. Germline CDR1 SGHVS, CDR2 FQNEAQ.

This clonotype showed up many times. V and J are TRBV6-5 and TRBJ1-1, with TRBD1 matching 7 bases. The CDR3 is 12 residues long. V trimming: 7 bases; J trimming: 12 bases; junction bases outside the gene matches: 11. Germline CDR1 is MNHEY and CDR2 is SVGAGI. CDR3 sequence: CASNGDRVKTFF. The CDR3 nucleotides read TGTGCCAGCAACGGCGACAGGGTTAAAACTTTCTTT.

This clonotype was counted at least ten times. The V and J genes are TRBV7-8 and TRBJ1-1, with TRBD1 matching over 7 bases. Germline lookup yields CDR1 SGHVS and CDR2 FQNEAQ. CDR3 length: 15 residues. V gave up 0 bases and J gave up 7 bases; unmatched junction bases: 8. CDR3 in DNA: TGTGCCAGCAGCTTAGCGGTGGGACAGTGGAATGAAGCTTTCTTT. It encodes CASSLAVGQWNEAFF.

The rearrangement uses TRBV7-6 and TRBJ2-5; D is undetermined. The CDR3 covers 16 residues. V dropped 1 base and J dropped 2 bases, with 14 bases sitting between them. Germline V gene sequence: CDR1 SGHVS, CDR2 FNYEAQ. The CDR3 sequence: CASSLGGSANQETQYF. CDR3 coding DNA: TGTGCCAGCAGCTTAGGAGGCAGCGCCAATCAAGAGACCCAGTACTTC.

Remarks on this clonotype: This is likely a read error, given that the CDR3 carries no conserved phenylalanine or tryptophan at its end. The DNA is left out, because the CDR3 cannot be placed on it with certainty; the CDR3 is given as TCRdb lists it. The chain carries TRBV24-1 and TRBJ2-3; no DNA check was done on the table's D call, TRBD1. The CDR3 is 16 residues long, ends included. CDR1 and CDR2 (germline): KGHDR, SFDVKD. CDR3 sequence reads: CATSACGQGFGTSSTS.